This TCR beta chain was identified during a study of blood T cell repertoires in COVID-19. With 6 bases removed from V and 0 bases from J, the gap between germline ends came to 12 bases. Germline loops: CDR1 SGHVS, CDR2 FQNEAQ. This CDR3 comprises 14 residues. This clone was found once. TCRdb keeps only in-frame clones here, not all; method: immunoSEQ multiplex PCR. Of 55,000 to 65,000 clones detected, over 80% appear once; the ten largest clones hold 8.3%. The gene calls are TRBV7-8 and TRBJ2-7, with D possibly being TRBD1 (6 bases). The sequence was collected from a human donor with active COVID-19. The donor label of this sample is uncertain. Sequencing was done on a sample of peripheral blood. The CDR3 DNA sequence: TGTGCCAGCAGAGGACAGCGGAGCTCCTACGAGCAGTACTTC. Its protein is CASRGQRSSYEQYF.